The TCR beta chain described here comes from a study of OX40 agonist ivuxolimab in advanced cancers. At the level of the study: Across the patients, intravenous ivuxolimab was delivered every 2 weeks at 0.01 to 10 mg/kg.

Repertoires were generated with immunoSEQ multiplex PCR, while TCRdb's copy carries only in-frame clones and drops some. The sample shows roughly 130,000 clones, 85% to 95% of them seen only once. V was trimmed by 6 bases and J by 2 bases, leaving 7 bases between them. Per the germline V gene, CDR1 is LNHDA and CDR2 is SQIVND (reference sequence). The CDR3 has 12 amino acids. The V and J genes are TRBV19 and TRBJ1-2; D unresolved. The origin of this receptor is an adult with an advanced solid tumor such as melanoma, head and neck, liver or kidney cancer. This specimen was CD4+ or CD8+ T cells sorted from blood, taken in a trial of the OX40 agonist ivuxolimab. The CDR3 sequence: CASSEGNYGYTF. As DNA, the CDR3 is TGTGCCAGTAGCGAGGGAAACTATGGCTACACCTTC.